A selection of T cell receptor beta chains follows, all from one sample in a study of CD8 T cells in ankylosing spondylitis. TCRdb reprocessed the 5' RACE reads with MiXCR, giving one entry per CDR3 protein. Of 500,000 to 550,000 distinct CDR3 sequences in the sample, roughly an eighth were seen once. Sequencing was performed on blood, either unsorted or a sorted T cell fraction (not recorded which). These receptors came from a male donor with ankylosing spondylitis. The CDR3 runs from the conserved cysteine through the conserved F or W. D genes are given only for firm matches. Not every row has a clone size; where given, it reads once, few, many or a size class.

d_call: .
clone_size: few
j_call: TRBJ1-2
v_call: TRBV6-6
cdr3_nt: TGTGCCAGCACTCCCGGGGGCTATGGCTACACCTTC
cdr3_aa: CASTPGGYGYTF

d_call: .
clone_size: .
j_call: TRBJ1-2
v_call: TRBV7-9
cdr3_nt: TGTGCCAGCAGCTTCTCCGGGGTCCTAGGCTACACCTTC
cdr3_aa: CASSFSGVLGYTF

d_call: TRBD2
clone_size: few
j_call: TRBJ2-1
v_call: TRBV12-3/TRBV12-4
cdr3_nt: TGTGCCAGCACCGGGACTAGCGGGAGGTATGAGCAGTTCTTC
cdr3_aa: CASTGTSGRYEQFF

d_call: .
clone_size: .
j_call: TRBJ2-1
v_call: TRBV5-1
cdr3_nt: TGCGCCAGCAGCTTGGACCCACACGCACCCAATGAGCAGTTCTTC
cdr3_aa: CASSLDPHAPNEQFF

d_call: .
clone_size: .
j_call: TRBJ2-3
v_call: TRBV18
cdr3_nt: TGTGCCAGCTCCCCCCACCCAGATACGCAGTATTTT
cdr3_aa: CASSPHPDTQYF

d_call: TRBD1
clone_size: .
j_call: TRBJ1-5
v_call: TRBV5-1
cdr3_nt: TGCGCCAGCAGCACGACAGGGGGAGCCCAGCCCCAGCATTTT
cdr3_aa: CASSTTGGAQPQHF

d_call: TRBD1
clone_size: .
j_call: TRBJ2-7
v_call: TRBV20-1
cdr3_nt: TGCAGTGCTAGAGTTCCCCGGGACAGCCGGGGCGAGCAGTACTTC
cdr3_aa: CSARVPRDSRGEQYF

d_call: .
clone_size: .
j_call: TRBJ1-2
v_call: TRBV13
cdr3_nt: TGTGCCAGCAGCTTGGGGGGAATAGTCGACTATGGCTACACCTTC
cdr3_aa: CASSLGGIVDYGYTF

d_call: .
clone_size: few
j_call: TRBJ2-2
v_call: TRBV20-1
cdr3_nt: TGCAGTGCTAGACGTGGCGGGATGAGCGGGGAGCTGTTTTTT
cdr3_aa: CSARRGGMSGELFF

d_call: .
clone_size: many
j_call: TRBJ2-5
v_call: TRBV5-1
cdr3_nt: TGCGCCAGCATGGTACTAGGGGAGACCCAGTACTTC
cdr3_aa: CASMVLGETQYF

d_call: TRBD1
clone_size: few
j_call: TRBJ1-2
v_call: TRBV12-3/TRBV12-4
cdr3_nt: TGTGCCAGCACCCCGGACAGGGTCGACTATGGCTACACCTTC
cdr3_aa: CASTPDRVDYGYTF

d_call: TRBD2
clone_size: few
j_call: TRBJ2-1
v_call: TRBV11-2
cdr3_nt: TGTGCCAGCAGCTCGTTAGCGGGATTCGCCTACAATGAGCAGTTCTTC
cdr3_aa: CASSSLAGFAYNEQFF

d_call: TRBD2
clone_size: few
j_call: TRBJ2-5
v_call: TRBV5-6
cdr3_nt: TGTGCCAGCAGCCCCCATAGCGGGAGCATAGTAGAGACCCAGTACTTC
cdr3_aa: CASSPHSGSIVETQYF

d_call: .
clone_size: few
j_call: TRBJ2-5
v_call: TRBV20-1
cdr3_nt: TGCAGTGCTAGTACTGGGGGAGAAGAGACCCAGTACTTC
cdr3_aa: CSASTGGEETQYF

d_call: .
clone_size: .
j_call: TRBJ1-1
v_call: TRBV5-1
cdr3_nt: TGCGCCAGCAGCTTGGCCGAACGAAACACTGAAGCTTTCTTT
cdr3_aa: CASSLAERNTEAFF

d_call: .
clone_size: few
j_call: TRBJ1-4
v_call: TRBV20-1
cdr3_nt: TGCAGTGCTAGAGAGAAGGAAAAACTGTTTTTT
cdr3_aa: CSAREKEKLFF

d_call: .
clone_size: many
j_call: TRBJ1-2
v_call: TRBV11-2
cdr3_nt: TGTGCCAGCAGCTACGGACTTTCCGGCTACACCTTC
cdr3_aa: CASSYGLSGYTF

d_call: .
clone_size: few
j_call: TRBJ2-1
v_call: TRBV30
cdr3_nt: TGTGCCTGGAGTTTAAACAGGGAACTTGGGCAGTTCTTC
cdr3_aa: CAWSLNRELGQFF

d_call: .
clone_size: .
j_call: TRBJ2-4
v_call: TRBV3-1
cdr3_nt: TGTGCCAGCAGCCCGGGAACAGGGAGTGGAAACATTCAGTACTTC
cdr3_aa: CASSPGTGSGNIQYF

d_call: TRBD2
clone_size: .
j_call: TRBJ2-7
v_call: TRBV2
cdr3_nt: TGTGCCAGCAGTCCGGGACTAGCGTCAGATGAGCAGTACTTC
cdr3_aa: CASSPGLASDEQYF

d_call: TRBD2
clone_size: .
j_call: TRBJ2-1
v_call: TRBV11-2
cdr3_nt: TGTGCCAGCACCAAAGGAGATCTAGCGGGAGAAGGAGATGAGCAGTTCTTC
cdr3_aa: CASTKGDLAGEGDEQFF

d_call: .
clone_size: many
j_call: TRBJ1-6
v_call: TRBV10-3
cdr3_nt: TGTGCCATCAGTGGGGGTCTGGGATCACCCCTCCACTTT
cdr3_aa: CAISGGLGSPLHF

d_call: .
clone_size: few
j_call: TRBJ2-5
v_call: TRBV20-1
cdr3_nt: TGCAGTGCTAGAGTCGAGGCTCTCTCCGAGCTGCCCCAGTACTTC
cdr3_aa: CSARVEALSELPQYF

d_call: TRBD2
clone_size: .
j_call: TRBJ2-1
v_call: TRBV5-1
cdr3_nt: TGCGCCAGCAGCTTAGGGCTAGCGGGATGGGCATACAATGAGCAGTTCTTC
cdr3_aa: CASSLGLAGWAYNEQFF